A single sample gave rise to the 22 T cell receptor beta chains below, sequenced in a study of T cells in Graves' hyperthyroidism and ophthalmopathy. Using RNA transcripts as the source, TCR beta CDR3 regions were amplified. Carried out on the TCR CDR3, a first-round RT-PCR used the HTBI primer set. MiXCR was run by TCRdb on the multiplex PCR reads, yielding one entry per CDR3 protein. The sample shows fewer than 400,000 distinct CDR3 sequences, about 25% of them seen only once. Sequences were obtained from blood. The receptors were sampled from a man aged 45-65 years with Graves' hyperthyroidism.

This chain joins TRBV30 and TRBJ2-7; perhaps TRBD1 as D (8 bases). V was trimmed by 0 bases and J by 4 bases, leaving 13 bases between them. CDR1 is GTSNPN and CDR2 is SVGIG in the germline V gene (reference sequence). This CDR3 has 14 residues. CDR3 loop: CAWSVQGGGYEQYF. CDR3 bases: TGTGCCTGGAGTGTACAGGGGGGGGGGTACGAGCAGTACTTC. Supplemented by reference TRBV30 and TRBJ2-7, the full variable domain reads SQTIHQWPATLVQPVGSPLSLECTVEGTSNPNLYWYRQAAGRGLQLLFYSVGIGQISSEVPQNLSASRPQDRQFILSSKKLLLSDSGFYLCAWSVQGGGYEQYFGPGTRLTVT.

The table lists this clonotype with a few counts. The chain links TRBV4-1 to TRBJ2-7; D unresolved. Germline V gene sequence: CDR1 MGHRA, CDR2 YSYEKL. This CDR3 contains 15 residues. With 0 bases removed from V and 2 bases from J, the gap between germline ends came to 11 bases. CDR3 residues: CASSQEPDGAYEQYF. In nucleotides, the CDR3 is TGCGCCAGCAGCCAAGAACCGGATGGGGCCTACGAGCAGTACTTC.

A few counts support this clonotype. The genes are TRBV7-3 and TRBJ2-7, with TRBD2 matching over 13 bases. Trimming took 2 bases from V and 5 from J; bases not matched to a gene: 3. CDR1 and CDR2 (germline): SGHTA, FQGTGA. The CDR3 is 15 amino acids. Here the CDR3 reads CASSLELAGGNEQYF. The CDR3 nucleotides read TGTGCCAGCAGCTTAGAACTAGCGGGAGGGAACGAGCAGTACTTC.

The sample holds a few counts of this clonotype. The chain has TRBV5-4 and TRBJ2-1, with TRBD2 matching over 10 bases. The V and J ends lost 4 bases and 6 bases, in that order; junction bases with no gene match: 7. CDR3 length equals 15 residues. The V gene's germline CDR1 is SGHNT and CDR2 YYREEE (reference sequence). The CDR3 sequence: CASSRSGRASNEQFF. CDR3 DNA sequence: TGTGCCAGCAGCCGAAGCGGGAGGGCCAGCAATGAGCAGTTCTTC.

The sample holds a few counts of this clonotype. The chain carries TRBV27 and TRBJ2-5; D may be TRBD1 (6 bases). Germline CDR1 MNHEY, CDR2 SMNVEV (reference sequence). CDR3 length: 13 amino acids. Trimming pared 6 bases from V and 0 bases from J, leaving 8 bases between. CDR3: CASRYRDQETQYF. CDR3 coding DNA: TGTGCCAGCAGATACAGGGACCAAGAGACCCAGTACTTC.

This clonotype was seen at least ten times. V usage is TRBV11-2 and J usage is TRBJ2-7, with D possibly being TRBD2 (5 bases). CDR1 and CDR2 (germline): SGHAT, FQNNGV. The CDR3 length is 14 residues. V was clipped by 1 base and J by 6 bases, with 13 bases between them. CDR3 sequence (DNA): TGTGCCAGCAGCTTAGCCGAGGGCCCGGGCGAGCAGTACTTC. Protein product: CASSLAEGPGEQYF.

This clonotype was detected only a few times. This sequence joins TRBV12-3 or TRBV12-4 and TRBJ2-7, with 9 bases aligning to TRBD1. This CDR3 has 12 residues. J was trimmed by 3 bases and V by 10 bases; bases with no gene match: 4. The CDR3 loop is CATMDRGYEQYF. The CDR3 DNA reads as TGTGCCACCATGGACAGGGGCTACGAGCAGTACTTC.

This clonotype showed up many times. V usage is TRBV7-9 and J usage is TRBJ2-7, with 7 positions matching TRBD1. V gave up 3 bases and J gave up 4 bases; unmatched junction bases: 18. CDR3 length: 18 amino acids. Germline values: CDR1 SEHNR, CDR2 FQNEAQ (reference sequence). CDR3 in amino acids: CASSFRTGEEMIRYEQYF. The CDR3 DNA reads TGTGCCAGCAGCTTCCGTACAGGGGAAGAAATGATCCGGTACGAGCAGTACTTC.

This clonotype was seen once. A read error may account for a junction end that differs from germline. The rearrangement links TRBV5-1 to TRBJ1-6, with TRBD1 matching 7 bases. Looked up from germline, CDR1 is SGHRS and CDR2 is YFSETQ. The CDR3 has 14 residues. CDR3 DNA sequence: TGCGCCGGCAGCCACCGGGACAGTAATTCACCCCTCCACTTT. It is translated as CAGSHRDSNSPLHF.

This sequence joins TRBV14 and TRBJ2-2; perhaps TRBD1 as D (6 bases). The CDR3 is 16 residues long. V dropped 4 bases and J dropped 1 base, with 13 bases sitting between them. Germline lookup yields CDR1 SGHDN and CDR2 FVKESK. In DNA, the CDR3 is TGTGCCAGCAGCCCGTGGGGCAGGGGGAACACCGGGGAGCTGTTTTTT. As protein: CASSPWGRGNTGELFF. The full variable domain, rest sourced from reference TRBV14 and TRBJ2-2, is EAGVTQFPSHSVIEKGQTVTLRCDPISGHDNLYWYRRVMGKEIKFLLHFVKESKQDESGMPNNRFLAERTGGTYSTLKVQPAELEDSGVYFCASSPWGRGNTGELFFGEGSRLTVL.

This clonotype was detected a few times. The CDR3: CASIETRRSSYEQYF. DNA of the CDR3: TGTGCCAGCATCGAAACTAGGAGAAGCTCCTACGAGCAGTACTTC. The chain couples TRBV6-8 to TRBJ2-7, with a possible D match to TRBD2 (5 bases). The germline V and J ends were trimmed by 7 bases and 0 bases, with 16 bases remaining between them. The germline V gene encodes CDR1 MNHGY and CDR2 SAAAGT. The CDR3 length is 15 residues.

The table lists this clonotype with a few counts. The rearrangement uses TRBV7-9 and TRBJ2-1; D is ambiguous. Looked up from germline, CDR1 is SEHNR and CDR2 is FQNEAQ (reference sequence). V was trimmed by 0 bases and J by 4 bases, leaving 7 bases between them. This CDR3 spans 14 amino acids. CDR3 nucleotide sequence: TGTGCCAGCAGCTTAGCGGCCGGATACAATGAGCAGTTCTTC. Protein sequence: CASSLAAGYNEQFF.

This rearrangement joins TRBV20-1 to TRBJ1-5, with unresolved D. The CDR3 covers 14 residues. Trimming left V 3 bases short and J 6 bases short, with 15 bases between. Germline V gives CDR1 DFQATT, CDR2 SNEGSKA (reference sequence). The CDR3 sequence is CSASRGEVGQPQHF. The DNA of the CDR3 is TGCAGTGCTAGCCGCGGGGAGGTGGGTCAGCCCCAGCATTTT.

This clonotype was found a few times. The chain combines TRBV28 with TRBJ1-5; 7 positions match TRBD1. The CDR3 is 15 amino acids. Trimming cost V 5 bases and J 6 bases; bases outside gene matches: 10. Looked up from germline, CDR1 is MDHEN and CDR2 is SYDVKM. CDR3 in DNA: TGTGCCAGCAGTCGGGGACAGCTCGGAGGTCAGCCCCAGCATTTT. Encoded protein: CASSRGQLGGQPQHF.

The J gene is TRBJ2-5, the V gene TRBV6-2 or TRBV6-3, with 7 bases lining up with TRBD1. Germline CDR1 reads MNHEY; CDR2 reads SVGEGT. The CDR3 runs 15 residues. V lost 4 bases to trimming and J lost 2 bases; unmatched junction nucleotides: 7. For the CDR3, the DNA is TGTGCCAGCAGTTCGAGGGGGCACCCACAAGAGACCCAGTACTTC. Translating gives CASSSRGHPQETQYF.

This clonotype was seen a handful of times. The rearrangement joins TRBV11-3 to TRBJ1-1, with a possible D match to TRBD1 (5 bases). In germline, CDR1 is SGHNT, CDR2 YENEEA. V was pared by 5 bases and J by 7 bases, with 17 bases between. The CDR3 sequence is 14 residues long. Here the CDR3 reads CASSPRGWVGEAFF. DNA for the CDR3: TGTGCCAGCAGCCCCCGGGGGTGGGTTGGTGAAGCTTTCTTT. Together with reference TRBV11-3 and TRBJ1-1, the CDR3 gives the full variable domain: EAGVVQSPRYKIIEKKQPVAFWCNPISGHNTLYWYLQNLGQGPELLIRYENEEAVDDSQLPKDRFSAERLKGVDSTLKIQPAELGDSAVYLCASSPRGWVGEAFFGQGTRLTVV.

This clonotype showed up just a few times. This chain connects TRBV6-2 or TRBV6-3 to TRBJ2-2; D is possibly TRBD2 (6 bases). V lost 6 bases to trimming and J lost 4 bases, with 21 bases between them. The germline V gene encodes CDR1 MNHEY and CDR2 SVGEGT. This CDR3 spans 17 amino acids. CDR3 DNA sequence: TGTGCCAGCAGGAGGGACTCCAATACAGCCAGCACCGGGGAGCTGTTTTTT. Its protein is CASRRDSNTASTGELFF.

The V and J genes are TRBV5-1 and TRBJ2-1, with 9 nucleotides matching TRBD2. The germline V gene has CDR1 SGHRS and CDR2 YFSETQ. J lost 4 bases, V lost 2 bases, and 10 bases had no gene match. CDR3 length: 17 amino acids. CDR3: CASSLRVSGGLYNEQFF. As DNA, the CDR3 is TGCGCCAGCAGCTTAAGGGTTAGCGGGGGACTTTACAATGAGCAGTTCTTC.

This clonotype was observed many times. This chain links TRBV6-1 with TRBJ2-5, with TRBD1 as a possible D gene (6 bases). Germline V CDR1 and CDR2: MNHNS, SASEGT. The CDR3 runs 12 residues. Trimming removed 6 bases from V and 4 bases from J, with 9 bases in between. The CDR3 region has the DNA TGTGCCAGCAGGGCAGGGGCAGAGACCCAGTACTTC. Protein sequence: CASRAGAETQYF.

The table lists this clonotype with many counts. CDR3 loop: CASSEASYEWMLSLSTDTQYF. CDR3 coding DNA: TGTGCCAGCAGTGAAGCCTCCTATGAGTGGATGTTGAGTCTAAGCACAGATACGCAGTATTTT. The V gene is TRBV6-1, the J gene TRBJ2-3; no clear D. The CDR3 is 21 residues long. Germline CDR1 MNHNS, CDR2 SASEGT. V was shortened by 0 bases and J by 0 bases, with 25 bases between the two germline ends.

This clonotype was counted at least ten times. This sequence joins TRBV28 and TRBJ2-5; 8 bases are shared with TRBD1. V was clipped by 6 bases and J by 4 bases; unmatched bases: 13. The CDR3 runs 16 residues. Germline V gene sequence: CDR1 MDHEN, CDR2 SYDVKM. CDR3 nucleotides: TGTGCCAGCAGCCCGCCTGGCAGGGGGCGCGCAGAGACCCAGTACTTC. Its translation is CASSPPGRGRAETQYF.

This clonotype has more than one count but fewer than ten. The chain has TRBV7-3 and TRBJ1-1, with D possibly being TRBD1 (5 bases). Germline V lookup: CDR1 SGHTA, CDR2 FQGTGA. V shed 5 bases and J shed 5 bases, with 12 bases lying between them. The CDR3 is 13 residues long. This CDR3 reads CASSGGGGTEAFF. The CDR3 DNA reads as TGTGCCAGCAGCGGTGGGGGGGGGACTGAAGCTTTCTTT.